Included here is one T cell receptor (beta chain) sequence, with context. The target antigen is unknown. V lost 0 bases and J 14 bases, leaving 14 bases between the germline ends. In germline, CDR1 is MNHEY, CDR2 SMNVEV (reference sequence). This CDR3 spans 13 amino acids. The sample comes from a study of T-cell memory formation after mild COVID-19. Notes on the study in general: Clones that shrank (day 15 to 85) were balanced CD4/CD8, whereas later expanders leaned CD4+. There was no confirmation that second-wave clones peaking on day 37 were SARS-CoV-2 specific.

TCR alpha and TCR beta cDNA libraries with sample barcodes and UMIs came from 5'RACE using constant-segment primers. TCRdb re-derived calls from the 5' RACE reads in MiXCR, one entry per CDR3 protein. The sample includes about 500,000 distinct CDR3 sequences, about a fifth of them seen just once. This TCR came from an adult woman who had mild COVID-19 (a few samples of this study predate the infection). Cell type and time point are not known. Sequencing input: PBMCs or a T cell subset sorted from them (not recorded which). The V and J genes are TRBV27 and TRBJ2-1, with D perhaps matching TRBD2 (6 bases). CDR3 sequence (DNA): TGTGCCAGCAGTTTATCCGACGCGGGAATGGAGTTCTTC. Protein: CASSLSDAGMEFF.